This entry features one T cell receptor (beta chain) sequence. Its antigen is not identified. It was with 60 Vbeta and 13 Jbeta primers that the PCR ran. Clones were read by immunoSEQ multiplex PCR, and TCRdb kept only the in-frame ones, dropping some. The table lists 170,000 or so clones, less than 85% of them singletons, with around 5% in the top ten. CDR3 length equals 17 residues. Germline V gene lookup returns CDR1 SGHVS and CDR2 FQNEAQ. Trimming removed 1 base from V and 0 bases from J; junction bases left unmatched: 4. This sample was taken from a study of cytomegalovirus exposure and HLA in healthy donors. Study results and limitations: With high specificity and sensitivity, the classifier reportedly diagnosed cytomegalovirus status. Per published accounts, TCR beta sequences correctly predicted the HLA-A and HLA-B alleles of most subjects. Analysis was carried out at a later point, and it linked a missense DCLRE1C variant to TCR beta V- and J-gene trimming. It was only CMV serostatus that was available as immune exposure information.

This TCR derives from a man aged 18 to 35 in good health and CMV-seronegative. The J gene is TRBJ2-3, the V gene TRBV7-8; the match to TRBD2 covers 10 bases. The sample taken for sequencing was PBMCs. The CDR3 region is CASSLVLTSGSTDTQYF. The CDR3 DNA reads TGTGCCAGCAGCTTAGTTTTGACTAGCGGGAGCACAGATACGCAGTATTTT.